Below are 13 T cell receptor beta chains sequenced from a single sample in a study of cytomegalovirus exposure and HLA in healthy donors. Primers included in the PCR were 60 Vbeta and 13 Jbeta primers. TCRdb's table, derived via immunoSEQ multiplex PCR, lists solely in-frame clones and lacks some. The sample lists about 160,000 clones; about 70% were seen once. The source material was PBMCs. These receptors all stem from a woman aged 40 to 50 in good health and CMV-seropositive.

The chain is built from TRBV4-3 and TRBJ1-5, with 7 nucleotides matching TRBD1. Germline CDR1 LGHNA, CDR2 YSLEER. Germline trimming cut 0 bases from V and 7 bases from J; bases unmatched to any gene: 3. This CDR3 has 14 amino acids. In DNA, the CDR3 is TGCGCCAGCAGCCAAGAAGGGGGCGGGCAGCCCCAGCATTTT. Translated: CASSQEGGGQPQHF.

In this sample, this clone turned up a few times. The genes are TRBV27 and TRBJ2-7, with 8 bases aligning to TRBD1. The CDR3 totals 13 residues. The junction had 8 bases not matched to a gene; V was cut back by 8 bases and J by 5 bases. Germline-derived CDR1 and CDR2 are MNHEY and SMNVEV (reference sequence). CDR3 loop: CASPWDRTNEQYF. Here the CDR3 DNA reads TGTGCCAGCCCCTGGGACAGGACGAACGAGCAGTACTTC.

The rearrangement links TRBV6-5 to TRBJ1-5; no firm D call. Deletions cut 6 bases from V and 5 bases from J, with 11 bases between. The CDR3 has 13 amino acids. Germline-derived CDR1 and CDR2 are MNHEY and SVGAGI. CDR3 sequence reads: CASRVQWDQPQHF. Written as DNA, the CDR3 is TGTGCCAGCAGGGTACAGTGGGATCAGCCCCAGCATTTT.

V and J are TRBV28 and TRBJ1-5; possible D gene TRBD1, 5 bases. Germline V gene sequence: CDR1 MDHEN, CDR2 SYDVKM. This CDR3 is 16 amino acids long. Deletions cut 6 bases from V and 4 bases from J, with 19 bases between. The CDR3 bases are TGTGCCAGCAGCTTTGAAGGGGCACGAAAAAATCAGCCCCAGCATTTT. Translation: CASSFEGARKNQPQHF.

The chain employs TRBV27 and TRBJ2-7, with D tentatively TRBD1 (6 bases). The V end lost 3 bases, the J end lost 4 bases, and 10 bases lay between the germline ends. This CDR3 is built from 13 residues. CDR1 and CDR2 from the germline V gene are MNHEY and SMNVEV (reference sequence). The CDR3 DNA is TGTGCCAGCAGTTTCGGACAGAGATACGAGCAGTACTTC. This encodes CASSFGQRYEQYF.

This chain connects TRBV6-6 to TRBJ2-2, with a weak D call TRBD2 (5 bases). The CDR3 covers 15 residues. In germline, CDR1 is MNHNY, CDR2 SVGAGI (reference sequence). The V gene lost 5 bases and the J gene lost 1 base, with 11 bases spanning the gap. The CDR3 region is CASSALSGNTGELFF. The CDR3 nucleotides are TGTGCCAGCAGTGCCCTCAGCGGGAACACCGGGGAGCTGTTTTTT.

The J gene is TRBJ1-1, the V gene TRBV19; no reliable D call. Trimming cost V 6 bases and J 1 base, with 15 bases left between them. Germline V gene data show CDR1 as LNHDA and CDR2 as SQIVND (reference sequence). This CDR3 region has 15 residues. The CDR3 loop reads CASSTAGVPNTEAFF. The CDR3 coding sequence is TGTGCCAGTAGCACGGCAGGCGTCCCGAACACTGAAGCTTTCTTT.

The chain recombines TRBV4-3 with TRBJ2-2; TRBD1 matches 10 bases. CDR3 length: 17 residues. V trimming: 3 bases; J trimming: 6 bases; junction bases outside the gene matches: 10. Germline V gene data show CDR1 as LGHNA and CDR2 as YSLEER. The CDR3 sequence is CASSQERGTGVAGELFF. The CDR3, as DNA: TGCGCCAGCAGCCAGGAACGGGGGACAGGGGTGGCCGGGGAGCTGTTTTTT.

A few counts support this clone. The gene calls are TRBV7-9 and TRBJ2-1, with 8 bases aligning to TRBD2. The V segment lost 1 base and the J segment 10 bases; nucleotides outside the gene matches: 6. CDR1 is SEHNR, CDR2 FQNEAQ, per germline (reference sequence). The CDR3 contains 14 residues. The CDR3, as DNA: TGTGCCAGCAGCTTAGATTTGGCGGGAGGCGAGCAGTTCTTC. Encoded protein: CASSLDLAGGEQFF.

CDR3 region: CASSPGPAGVRETQYF. CDR3 coding DNA: TGTGCCAGCAGCCCGGGACCGGCGGGAGTTCGGGAGACCCAGTACTTC. The chain has TRBV7-8 and TRBJ2-5; 7 bases are a match to TRBD2. Germline V gene sequence: CDR1 SGHVS, CDR2 FQNEAQ. This CDR3 is built from 16 residues. V lost 5 bases and J lost 5; bases outside the gene matches: 14.

A single count supports this clone. V and J are TRBV10-3 and TRBJ1-4, with 7 bases fitting TRBD1. V shed 2 bases, J shed 8 bases, and the junction held 2 bases outside the gene matches. CDR1 is ENHRY and CDR2 is SYGVKD in the germline V gene. CDR3 length equals 13 residues. As DNA, the CDR3 is TGTGCCATCAGTGAGACAGGGGAAGAAAAACTGTTTTTT. Translating gives CAISETGEEKLFF.

On this clone: The germline gene is not matched at one end of the junction; a read error may be the cause. This chain uses TRBV9 with TRBJ2-2; 8 nucleotides match TRBD2. Looked up from germline, CDR1 is SGDLS and CDR2 is YYNGEE. This CDR3 is 15 amino acids long. CDR3 in DNA: TGTGCCAGCAGTCAACGCGGGGGGAACGCCGGGGAGCTGTTTTTT. Protein sequence: CASSQRGGNAGELFF.

J is TRBJ2-3 and V is TRBV7-2; D may be TRBD1 (5 bases). In germline, CDR1 is SGHTA, CDR2 FQGNSA. The CDR3 spans 16 residues. The V end was cut by 5 bases, the J end by 0 bases, with 15 bases between. Here the CDR3 DNA reads TGTGCCAGCAGCCCCCAGGGTCTTATAAGCACAGATACGCAGTATTTT. This translates into CASSPQGLISTDTQYF.